This TCR beta chain originates from a study of blood T cells in healthy people across ages. Study background: Through template switching, about one barcoded beta molecule was captured per two T cells, as measured in model experiments.

Overall study results and limits: Unsorted PBMCs blocked a conclusive comparison of naive and antigen-experienced cells. In older individuals, TCR beta diversity per million T cells was lower, falling roughly linearly with age. Diversity of TCR beta correlated strongly with naive T cell percentage.

Then a second PCR, running roughly 7 to 11 cycles, was carried out with a sample-barcoded 5' primer and a J-beta primer mix. From the 5' RACE reads, TCRdb called clonotypes with MiXCR, one entry per CDR3 protein. The sample comprises fewer than 1,000,000 distinct CDR3 sequences, around 50% of which are singletons, and over 15% rests with the top ten. In its sample, this clonotype was seen a few times. Its matching antigen is unknown. This CDR3 has 14 residues. Trimming left V 4 bases short and J 1 base short, with 13 bases between. Germline values: CDR1 SQVTM, CDR2 ANQGSEA. This sequence was found in an elderly man in good health. V is TRBV29-1 and J is TRBJ1-2, with TRBD1 as a possible D gene (6 bases). The specimen was blood. CDR3 loop: CSVVSGGLNYGYTF. CDR3 nucleotide sequence: TGCAGCGTTGTATCCGGGGGCCTTAACTATGGCTACACCTTC.